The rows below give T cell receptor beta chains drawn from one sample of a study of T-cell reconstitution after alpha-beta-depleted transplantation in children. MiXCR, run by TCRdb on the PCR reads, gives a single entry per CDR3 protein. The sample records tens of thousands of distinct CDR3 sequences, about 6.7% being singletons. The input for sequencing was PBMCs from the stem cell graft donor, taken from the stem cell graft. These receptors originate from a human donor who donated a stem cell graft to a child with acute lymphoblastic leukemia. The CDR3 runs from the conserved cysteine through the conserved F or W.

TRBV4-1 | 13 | CASSQGLGYGYTF
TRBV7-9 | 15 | CASSLEGGSKDEQYF
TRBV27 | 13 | CATGDMGSYEQYF
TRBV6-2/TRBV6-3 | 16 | CASGGYRGGKNTEAFF
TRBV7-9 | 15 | CASSFGRTTNNEQFF
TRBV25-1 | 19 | CASSEYVGTGGSANEKLFF
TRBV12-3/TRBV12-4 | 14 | CASSPSLGVHTQYF
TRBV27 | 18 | CASMMLGDGRTTSGIQYF
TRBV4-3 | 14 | CASSQDRGGDTQYF
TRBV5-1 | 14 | CASRVDWGTDTQYF
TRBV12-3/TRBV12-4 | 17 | CASSPLSLGQGNYGYTF
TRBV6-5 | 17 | CASSRGRGQGGRSPLHF
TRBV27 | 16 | CASSLHRGEAKNIQYF
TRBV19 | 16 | CASSIISGTPRETQYF
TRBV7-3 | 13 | CASGAGENTEAFF
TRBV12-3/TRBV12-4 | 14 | CASTFGGAKNIQYF
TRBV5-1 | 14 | CASSLRGKDNEQFF
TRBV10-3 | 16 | CAIASSDRGSWREQFF
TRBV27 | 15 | CASILAFFSSYEQYF
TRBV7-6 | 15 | CASSLGAGETYEQYF
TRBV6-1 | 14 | CASRQTGLGTEAFF
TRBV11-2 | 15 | CASSLEWTSRAEQFF
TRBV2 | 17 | CASSTLAQTRNYNEQFF
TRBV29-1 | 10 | CSVVRTEAFF
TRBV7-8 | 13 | CASSGQALYGYTF
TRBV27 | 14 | CASRLPGLNTEAFF
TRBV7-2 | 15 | CASSHNRGQSNEQFF
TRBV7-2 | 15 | CASSAVGAPFNEQFF
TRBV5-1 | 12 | CASSLRNTEAFF
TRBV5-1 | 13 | CASRLPDSHGYTF
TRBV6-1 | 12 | CASNSWQGGLFF
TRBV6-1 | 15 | CASSEGAPILYEQYF
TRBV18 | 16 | CASSPPGRDTSYEQYF
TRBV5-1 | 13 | CASSPGPIGTQYF
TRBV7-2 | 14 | CASSLGRGSYEQYF
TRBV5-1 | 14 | CASSSQLYQETQYF
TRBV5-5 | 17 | CASSLFGGTISNQPQHF
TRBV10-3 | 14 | CAIRQGRSSYEQYF
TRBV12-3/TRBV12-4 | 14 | CASSPRTATGELFF
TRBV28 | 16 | CASSGDFPDYNSPLHF
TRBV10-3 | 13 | CAISRGGDYEQYF
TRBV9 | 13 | CASSLRQDYGYTF
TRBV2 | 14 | CASGQGARSGELFF
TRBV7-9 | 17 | CASSPSYRGQGSFEAFF
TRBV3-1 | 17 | CATCRRQGAGANEKLFF
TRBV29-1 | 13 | CGSEGEGTGELFF
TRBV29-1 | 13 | CSARALNTGELFF
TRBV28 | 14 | CASSTSGSQDTQYF
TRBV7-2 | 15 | CASSDRGASSYEQYF
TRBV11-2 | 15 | CASSASSGGFYEQYF
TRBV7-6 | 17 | CASSADRGDMGNQPQHF
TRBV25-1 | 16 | CASSETLAGGSDTQYF
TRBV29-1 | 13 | CSVEEDRGEGYTF
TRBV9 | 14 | CASSSTASGETQYF
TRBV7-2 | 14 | CASSLQGAGEKLFF
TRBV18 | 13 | CASSPGANYGYTF
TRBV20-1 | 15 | CSARGTETTYYEQYF
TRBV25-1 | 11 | CASSGGGGYTF